These 23 T cell receptor beta chains came from one sample sequenced in a study of T cells in Graves' hyperthyroidism and ophthalmopathy (dated by TCRdb to about 2019). Libraries were built with multiplex PCR. For sequencing, an Illumina HiSeq 2000 was employed. The TCR beta CDR3 regions were amplified from RNA transcripts. The first round of RT-PCR for the TCR CDR3 was performed with the HTBI primer set and the Qiagen OneStep RT-PCR kit. TCRdb trimmed the raw reads at Q25, called clones with MiXCR and kept productive beta chains. CDR3 protein duplicates are merged, each entry listing the most common genes and DNA. In this sample the table shows 500,000 to 750,000 distinct CDR3 sequences, 15% to 18% of which occur a single time. Of the sample, around 7.3% is held by the ten largest clones. The sequencing sample was made of blood. The source of these receptors is a woman in her twenties or thirties with Graves' hyperthyroidism.

This clonotype was counted at least ten times. The rearrangement uses TRBV7-2 and TRBJ2-7; 12 nucleotides match TRBD2. V trimming: 0 bases; J trimming: 7 bases; junction bases outside the gene matches: 4. CDR1 and CDR2 (germline): SGHTA, FQGNSA. The CDR3 sequence is 15 residues long. Written as DNA, the CDR3 is TGTGCCAGCAGCTTAGCCCTAGCGGGAGGGCTTGAGCAGTACTTC. Residues: CASSLALAGGLEQYF.

This clonotype has more than one count but fewer than ten. This chain uses TRBV2 with TRBJ2-1; the match to TRBD2 covers 7 bases. V lost 8 bases and J lost 0; bases outside the gene matches: 1. Per germline, CDR1 SNHLY and CDR2 FYNNEI. This CDR3 spans 13 amino acids. CDR3 region: CASGTNSYNEQFF. The CDR3 DNA sequence: TGTGCCAGCGGGACTAACTCCTACAATGAGCAGTTCTTC.

This clonotype was found many times. The gene calls are TRBV18 and TRBJ2-1, with 11 bases aligning to TRBD2. J lost 10 bases, V lost 3 bases, and 8 bases had no gene match. Germline lookup yields CDR1 KGHSH and CDR2 LQKENI. CDR3 length: 15 residues. The CDR3 sequence: CASSPSSGRHWEQFF. The CDR3 DNA sequence: TGTGCCAGCTCACCCTCTAGCGGGAGGCACTGGGAGCAGTTCTTC.

This clonotype was observed at least ten times. V usage is TRBV12-5 and J usage is TRBJ1-1; no firm D call. The CDR3 sequence is 14 residues long. Germline assignment: CDR1 LGHNT and CDR2 FRNRAP. V shed 5 bases and J shed 10 bases, with 20 bases lying between them. The CDR3 nucleotides read TGTGCTAGTGGTCAAAGCCAGGAGTCCGGGGTAGCTTTCTTT. It codes for CASGQSQESGVAFF.

This clonotype appeared once. The chain has TRBV7-3 and TRBJ2-4; the D gene is possibly TRBD2 (7 bases). V lost 5 bases to trimming and J lost 3 bases, with 26 bases between them. The germline CDR1 and CDR2 sequences are SGHTA and FQGTGA. The CDR3 consists of 19 residues. CDR3 amino acids: CASSTQGGGGGGVKNIQYF. For the CDR3, the DNA is TGTGCCAGCAGCACCCAGGGAGGGGGGGGAGGGGGAGTCAAAAACATTCAGTACTTC. Full variable domain (outside the CDR3, taken from reference TRBV7-3 and TRBJ2-4): GAGVSQTPSNKVTEKGKYVELRCDPISGHTALYWYRQSLGQGPEFLIYFQGTGAADDSGLPNDRFFAVRPEGSVSTLKIQRTERGDSAVYLCASSTQGGGGGGVKNIQYFGAGTRLSVL.

The rearrangement links TRBV12-3 or TRBV12-4 to TRBJ2-5; 9 bases fit TRBD1. There are 15 residues in the CDR3. J gave up 5 bases and V 5 bases, and 9 bases lay outside the gene matches. For the CDR3, the DNA is TGTGCCAGCAGTGTAGGACAGGGGAATGATGAGACCCAGTACTTC. Translating it yields CASSVGQGNDETQYF.

There are many counts of this clonotype. The V gene is TRBV6-2 or TRBV6-3, the J gene TRBJ2-7; no clear D. CDR3 length equals 13 residues. Trimming stripped 9 bases from V and 3 bases from J, with 15 bases between. Germline CDR1 is MNHEY and CDR2 is SVGEGT. The CDR3 DNA is TGTGCCAGTGGGTCGTGGCCTAGCTACGAGCAGTACTTC. This encodes CASGSWPSYEQYF.

This clonotype was detected ten times or more. This CDR3 reads CASSLAFGQETQYF. CDR3 DNA: TGTGCCAGCAGCTTAGCGTTCGGCCAAGAGACCCAGTACTTC. The chain has TRBV7-9 and TRBJ2-5; D ambiguous. This CDR3 contains 14 residues. The germline gives CDR1 SEHNR, CDR2 FQNEAQ (reference sequence). Trimming took 0 bases from V and 1 from J, leaving 6 bases between them.

V gene TRBV7-8 combines with J gene TRBJ2-2, with 8 bases identical to TRBD2. The trim removed 5 bases at V and 6 bases at J, leaving 11 bases unmatched. This CDR3 has 16 amino acids. CDR1 is SGHVS, CDR2 FQNEAQ, per germline. CDR3 amino acids: CASSRLGREAPGELFF. DNA for the CDR3: TGTGCCAGCAGCCGACTCGGGAGGGAGGCCCCCGGGGAGCTGTTTTTT.

This clonotype was seen a handful of times. A much larger clone lies a single base off, so this may be a read error. The chain uses TRBV7-2 and TRBJ2-3; weak D call: TRBD2 (8 bases). Germline lookup yields CDR1 SGHTA and CDR2 FQGNSA. V was shortened by 5 bases and J by 4 bases, with 22 bases between the two germline ends. This CDR3 is 17 amino acids long. CDR3 amino acids: CASSTRQGLGGADTQYF. As DNA, the CDR3 is TGTGCCAGCAGCACGAGACAGGGACTAGGAGGGGCAGATACGCAGTATTTT.

This rearrangement joins TRBV27 to TRBJ2-7, with 7 bases fitting TRBD1. Per germline, CDR1 MNHEY and CDR2 SMNVEV (reference sequence). Trimming cost V 5 bases and J 6 bases; bases outside gene matches: 10. The CDR3 contains 14 residues. The CDR3 coding sequence is TGTGCCAGCAGTGCCGACAGGGCGCGTCGCGAGCAGTACTTC. It yields the protein CASSADRARREQYF.

The sample holds a few counts of this clonotype. The V and J genes are TRBV11-1 and TRBJ1-6, with no clear D. The CDR3 loop spans 16 amino acids. In germline, CDR1 is SGHAT, CDR2 FQDESV (reference sequence). The V end lost 5 bases, the J end lost 6 bases, and 17 bases lay between the germline ends. The CDR3 sequence is CASSRSRRPINSPLHF. In DNA, the CDR3 is TGTGCCAGCAGCAGAAGCAGAAGACCGATTAATTCACCCCTCCACTTT.

This clonotype was observed at least ten times. V usage is TRBV6-1 and J usage is TRBJ2-5; perhaps TRBD2 as D (6 bases). V lost 5 bases to trimming and J lost 2 bases, with 15 bases between them. This CDR3 is 15 amino acids long. Per the germline V gene, CDR1 is MNHNS and CDR2 is SASEGT. The CDR3 DNA reads TGTGCCAGCAGTTTCTCCCCCCGGGAGCAAGAGACCCAGTACTTC. Translating gives CASSFSPREQETQYF.

The chain uses TRBV4-1 and TRBJ2-2; no reliable D call. This CDR3 is built from 15 residues. V lost 1 base and J lost 4, with 10 bases in between. Per the germline V gene, CDR1 is MGHRA and CDR2 is YSYEKL. CDR3 DNA sequence: TGCGCCAGCAGCCAAGGTTCTAGTCGCACCGGGGAGCTGTTTTTT. Translation gives CASSQGSSRTGELFF.

This clonotype was observed many times. The gene calls are TRBV2 and TRBJ2-3; D ambiguous. Germline V lookup: CDR1 SNHLY, CDR2 FYNNEI. The CDR3 extends over 17 amino acids. The V and J ends lost 1 base and 0 bases respectively, with 14 bases between them. CDR3 sequence: CASSEGVRSPSTDTQYF. CDR3 DNA: TGTGCCAGCAGTGAAGGGGTACGGTCCCCTAGCACAGATACGCAGTATTTT.

This clonotype was seen more than once but under ten times. A much more abundant neighbour one base away suggests this may be a read error. The chain couples TRBV5-6 to TRBJ1-1; D remains unclear. V was cut by 0 bases and J by 0 bases, with 6 bases left in between. The germline V gene has CDR1 SGHDT and CDR2 YYEEEE. The CDR3 has 14 residues. CDR3 nucleotide sequence: TGTGCCAGCAGCTTGGTACAGATGAACACTGAAGCTTTCTTT. Amino acids: CASSLVQMNTEAFF.

This chain links TRBV25-1 with TRBJ2-7; D remains unclear. CDR1 is MGHDK and CDR2 is SYGVNS in the germline V gene. There are 13 residues in the CDR3. V lost 2 bases, J lost 2 bases, and 7 bases lay in between. The CDR3 region has the DNA TGTGCCAGCAGTGAACTTGACACCTACGAGCAGTACTTC. It codes for CASSELDTYEQYF.

This clonotype was picked up a small number of times. This chain links TRBV18 with TRBJ2-7, with 9 bases lining up with TRBD1. The CDR3 has 15 amino acids. Germline-derived CDR1 and CDR2 are KGHSH and LQKENI. V lost 1 base and J lost 5; bases outside the gene matches: 6. The CDR3 DNA is TGTGCCAGCTCACCACGGGACAGGGAATTCAACGAGCAGTACTTC. This codes for CASSPRDREFNEQYF.

The chain employs TRBV7-9 and TRBJ1-2, with unresolved D. The V end lost 2 bases, the J end lost 4 bases, and 8 bases lay between the germline ends. This CDR3 spans 13 amino acids. Germline V gives CDR1 SEHNR, CDR2 FQNEAQ (reference sequence). CDR3 DNA sequence: TGTGCCAGCAGCTTAACTCAAGGCTATGGCTACACCTTC. It translates to CASSLTQGYGYTF.

This clonotype was recorded at least ten times. The chain is built from TRBV6-1 and TRBJ1-1, with 7 bases lining up with TRBD1. CDR1 and CDR2 (germline): MNHNS, SASEGT. This CDR3 region has 14 residues. V dropped 6 bases and J dropped 2; count of bases not matched to a gene: 6. In nucleotides, the CDR3 is TGTGCCAGCAGACGGTACAGGGGTAACACTGAAGCTTTCTTT. Encoded protein: CASRRYRGNTEAFF.

This clonotype was found many times. The CDR3 bases are TGCAGCGTTGAAGGACTAGCGGGAAAGTACGAGCAGTACTTC. Its protein is CSVEGLAGKYEQYF. V gene TRBV29-1 combines with J gene TRBJ2-7; 11 bases fit TRBD2. The CDR3 totals 14 residues. Germline V gene data show CDR1 as SQVTM and CDR2 as ANQGSEA. The junction had 3 bases not matched to a gene; V was cut back by 1 base and J by 4 bases.

This clonotype was picked up many times. The V gene is TRBV13, the J gene TRBJ2-7; TRBD2 is a possible D gene (5 bases). Germline V gives CDR1 PRHDT, CDR2 FYEKMQ (reference sequence). This CDR3 contains 12 residues. V lost 5 bases and J lost 7, with 12 bases in between. CDR3 in amino acids: CASSINRGEQYF. CDR3 nucleotides: TGTGCCAGCAGCATAAACCGGGGTGAGCAGTACTTC. Complete variable domain (other parts from reference TRBV13 and TRBJ2-7): AAGVIQSPRHLIKEKRETATLKCYPIPRHDTVYWYQQGPGQDPQFLISFYEKMQSDKGSIPDRFSAQQFSDYHSELNMSSLELGDSALYFCASSINRGEQYFGPGTRLTVT.

This clonotype was picked up many times. CDR3 in amino acids: CASSLVGERRDQPQHF. CDR3 DNA: TGTGCCAGCAGTTTAGTGGGGGAGCGTAGAGATCAGCCCCAGCATTTT. The rearrangement links TRBV12-3 or TRBV12-4 to TRBJ1-5, with D possibly being TRBD1 (5 bases). Trimming pared 1 base from V and 5 bases from J, leaving 15 bases between. This CDR3 region has 16 residues.